The 17 T cell receptor beta chains listed next were all sequenced from one sample in a study of patients and donors after allogeneic stem cell transplantation. MiXCR, run by TCRdb on the RT-PCR reads, gives a single entry per CDR3 protein. Among around 160,000 distinct CDR3 sequences listed, around 30% were seen once. Source material: blood, either unsorted or a sorted T cell fraction (not recorded which). These receptors were taken from a human donor who was either an allogeneic HSCT recipient or a stem cell or donor lymphocyte infusion donor (not recorded which). It is not recorded whose cells these are; they may come from a transplant donor.

This clonotype showed up just a few times. V gene TRBV29-1 combines with J gene TRBJ1-2, with D possibly being TRBD1 (5 bases). Germline lookup yields CDR1 SQVTM and CDR2 ANQGSEA. Trimming removed 4 bases from V and 8 bases from J, with 20 bases in between. The CDR3 has 14 amino acids. CDR3 region: CSVGDPGERRGYTF. Here the CDR3 DNA reads TGCAGCGTTGGGGACCCGGGAGAGAGGAGGGGCTACACCTTC.

This clonotype was recorded a few times. The V call is TRBV6-5, the J call TRBJ1-2, with no clear D. Germline CDR1 and CDR2: MNHEY and SVGAGI. The CDR3 loop spans 13 amino acids. Deletions cut 2 bases from V and 5 bases from J, with 9 bases between. CDR3 sequence reads: CASSYREKYGYTF. CDR3 in DNA: TGTGCCAGCAGTTACAGGGAGAAGTATGGCTACACCTTC.

The CDR3 coding sequence is TGCGCCAGCAGCATAACTCCCCAGGGAACCAATCAGCCCCAGCATTTT. It is translated as CASSITPQGTNQPQHF. The rearrangement uses TRBV5-1 and TRBJ1-5; TRBD1 might be the D (5 bases). Germline CDR1 is SGHRS and CDR2 is YFSETQ. The CDR3 contains 16 residues. Trimming pared 4 bases from V and 3 bases from J, leaving 17 bases between.

This clonotype was detected only a few times. V gene TRBV6-6 combines with J gene TRBJ1-5, with D possibly being TRBD1 (5 bases). The germline CDR1 and CDR2 sequences are MNHNY and SVGAGI (reference sequence). There are 15 residues in the CDR3. Between the trimmed V and J ends, which lost 2 bases and 5 bases, there was a span of 13 bases. The CDR3, as DNA: TGTGCCAGCAGTTACGTCCAGGGCCAGGATCAGCCCCAGCATTTT. Translation: CASSYVQGQDQPQHF.

This clonotype was counted at least ten times. The chain is built from TRBV6-2 or TRBV6-3 and TRBJ1-5; D might be TRBD1 (6 bases). The CDR3 consists of 14 residues. The germline gives CDR1 MNHEY, CDR2 SVGEGT. Trimming stripped 2 bases from V and 5 bases from J, with 10 bases between. The CDR3 here is CASSYRQAHQPQHF. The CDR3 DNA reads TGTGCCAGCAGTTACCGACAGGCCCATCAGCCCCAGCATTTT.

The chain is built from TRBV29-1 and TRBJ2-1, with D possibly matching TRBD2 (5 bases). The CDR3 has 14 residues. With 4 bases removed from V and 9 bases from J, the gap between germline ends came to 19 bases. The germline V gene has CDR1 SQVTM and CDR2 ANQGSEA. This chain's CDR3 is CSVAGVGNSGEQFF. For the CDR3, the DNA is TGCAGCGTTGCTGGGGTAGGGAACAGCGGTGAGCAGTTCTTC.

This clonotype has a count of ten or more. The rearrangement uses TRBV28 and TRBJ1-5; possible D gene TRBD1, 5 bases. Germline lookup yields CDR1 MDHEN and CDR2 SYDVKM. The V and J ends lost 3 bases and 7 bases respectively, with 13 bases between them. The CDR3 runs 14 residues. CDR3: CASSFGLWGQPQHF. The CDR3 DNA follows: TGTGCCAGCAGTTTCGGACTTTGGGGCCAGCCCCAGCATTTT.

The chain links TRBV12-3 or TRBV12-4 to TRBJ2-4; no definite D call. V shed 3 bases and J shed 8 bases, with 5 bases lying between them. The CDR3 has 11 residues. CDR3 in amino acids: CASSFWDIQYF. CDR3 DNA sequence: TGTGCCAGCAGTTTCTGGGACATTCAGTACTTC.

V is TRBV20-1 and J is TRBJ2-4; 9 nucleotides align to TRBD1. CDR3 length: 16 residues. Germline V CDR1 and CDR2: DFQATT, SNEGSKA (reference sequence). Germline trimming cut 2 bases from V and 0 bases from J; bases unmatched to any gene: 5. The CDR3 DNA follows: TGCAGTGCTAGAAAACAGGGGGCAATAGCCAAAAACATTCAGTACTTC. This encodes CSARKQGAIAKNIQYF.

This clonotype was observed a handful of times. The CDR3 nucleotides read TGTGCCAGCTCACCAGGGGACGGCTACGAGCAGTACTTC. This encodes CASSPGDGYEQYF. The rearrangement uses TRBV18 and TRBJ2-7; D is perhaps TRBD1 or TRBD2 (5 bases each). The CDR3 spans 13 residues. Germline values: CDR1 KGHSH, CDR2 LQKENI. The V and J ends lost 2 bases and 3 bases respectively, with 8 bases between them.

V and J are TRBV28 and TRBJ2-6, with D hard to call. This CDR3 region has 15 residues. Germline loops: CDR1 MDHEN, CDR2 SYDVKM. Trimming left V 2 bases short and J 1 base short, with 6 bases between. The CDR3 nucleotides read TGTGCCAGCAGTTTAAGGCGATCTGGGGCCAACGTCCTGACTTTC. The encoded protein is CASSLRRSGANVLTF.

J is TRBJ2-6 and V is TRBV13; D remains unclear. Trimming removed 6 bases at V and 0 bases at J, with 9 bases between. The germline V gene encodes CDR1 PRHDT and CDR2 FYEKMQ (reference sequence). The CDR3 spans 15 residues. CDR3 sequence (DNA): TGTGCCAGCAGACAGTGGGGCTCTGGGGCCAACGTCCTGACTTTC. This sequence encodes CASRQWGSGANVLTF.

A few counts support this clonotype. The V gene is TRBV4-1, the J gene TRBJ1-5; 9 nucleotides align to TRBD1. V was clipped by 0 bases and J by 4 bases; unmatched bases: 7. The CDR3 contains 17 residues. Per the germline V gene, CDR1 is MGHRA and CDR2 is YSYEKL. CDR3 nucleotide sequence: TGCGCCAGCAGCCAAGAGAGGGTGGGGACAGGGAATCAGCCCCAGCATTTT. Translating it yields CASSQERVGTGNQPQHF.

The J gene is TRBJ2-5, the V gene TRBV18; D unclear. Trimming took 5 bases from V and 0 from J, leaving 10 bases between them. The CDR3 covers 14 residues. CDR1 KGHSH and CDR2 LQKENI come from the germline V gene. DNA of the CDR3: TGTGCCAGCTCAGCTACACCTTACCAAGAGACCCAGTACTTC. It encodes CASSATPYQETQYF.

The chain couples TRBV6-2 or TRBV6-3 to TRBJ2-1; 11 bases agree with TRBD2. Germline V lookup: CDR1 MNHEY, CDR2 SVGEGT. The CDR3 length is 12 residues. V dropped 9 bases and J dropped 13; count of bases not matched to a gene: 8. The CDR3 loop is CASYRLAGKQFF. The CDR3 DNA reads TGTGCCAGTTATAGACTAGCGGGAAAACAGTTCTTC.

The V call is TRBV20-1, the J call TRBJ1-4, with D tentatively TRBD1 (6 bases). Germline assignment: CDR1 DFQATT and CDR2 SNEGSKA (reference sequence). The CDR3 extends over 12 amino acids. The CDR3 here is CSWPGANEKLFF. The DNA for the CDR3 is TGCAGCTGGCCAGGGGCTAATGAAAAACTGTTTTTT.

The rearrangement links TRBV6-2 or TRBV6-3 to TRBJ1-5; 11 bases line up with TRBD1. CDR1 MNHEY and CDR2 SVGEGT come from the germline V gene. The V gene end was trimmed by 7 bases and the J gene end by 6 bases; junction bases not matched to a gene: 8. The CDR3 is 15 amino acids. The chain's CDR3 is CASTTGGQGVQPQHF. The CDR3 nucleotides are TGTGCCAGCACCACAGGGGGACAGGGGGTTCAGCCCCAGCATTTT.